Each of the 29 T cell receptor beta chains below was sequenced from the same sample in a study of read filtering for tumor transcriptome and immune sequencing. The library was built from 400 to 500 ng RNA with molecular barcoded adaptors for alpha/delta and beta/gamma chains. TCRdb processed the reads anew with MiXCR; each CDR3 protein has one entry. There are around 130,000 distinct CDR3 sequences in the sample; about 12% occur only once, and about 8.6% lies in the top ten. The source material was a population of CD138-negative cells sorted from bone marrow. The receptors originated from a donor at least 40 years old with multiple myeloma.

This clonotype was detected many times. The junction does not match germline at one end; this may be a read error. This rearrangement joins TRBV5-6 to TRBJ1-1; no definite D call. Germline CDR1 SGHDT, CDR2 YYEEEE. The CDR3 loop spans 12 amino acids. CDR3 in amino acids: CASSLADTGALF. As DNA, the CDR3 is TGTGCCAGCAGCTTGGCCGACACTGGAGCTCTCTTT.

In this sample, this clonotype turned up once. This may be a read error, as it is one base from a much larger clone. The rearrangement links TRBV5-5 to TRBJ1-1; 7 bases match TRBD1. The germline CDR1 and CDR2 sequences are SGHKS and YYEKEE (reference sequence). This CDR3 contains 12 residues. The chain's CDR3 is CAGSTTGIEAFF. The CDR3 nucleotides read TGTGCCGGCAGCACGACAGGGATAGAAGCTTTCTTT.

Ten or more counts support this clonotype. One end of the junction is discordant with germline, which a read error may explain. The chain uses TRBV11-2 and TRBJ2-3; D is unresolved. This CDR3 spans 12 amino acids. CDR1 is SGHAT, CDR2 FQNNGV, per germline. DNA of the CDR3: TGTGCCAGCAGATTAGACACAGATACGCAGTATTTT. It is translated as CASRLDTDTQYF.

This chain joins TRBV13 and TRBJ2-4, with 9 bases aligning to TRBD2. This CDR3 comprises 18 residues. J lost 0 bases, V lost 3 bases, and 9 bases had no gene match. The germline gives CDR1 PRHDT, CDR2 FYEKMQ (reference sequence). CDR3 bases: TGTGCCAGCAGCTTGCGGACTAGCGAACATCTAGCCAAAAACATTCAGTACTTC. Its protein product is CASSLRTSEHLAKNIQYF.

This clonotype was counted many times. The gene calls are TRBV12-3 or TRBV12-4 and TRBJ1-1, with D perhaps matching TRBD1 (6 bases). Trimming removed 8 bases at V and 5 bases at J, with 15 bases between. This CDR3 region has 13 residues. The CDR3 DNA sequence: TGTGCCAGCGGGGGCCTCCGGGCAACTGAAGCTTTCTTT. This encodes CASGGLRATEAFF.

Ten or more counts support this clonotype. V gene TRBV4-1 combines with J gene TRBJ1-1; perhaps TRBD1 as D (5 bases). Deletions cut 1 base from V and 1 base from J, with 16 bases between. CDR3 size: 17 residues. Germline values: CDR1 MGHRA, CDR2 YSYEKL. CDR3 residues: CASSQGSWEGRNTEAFF. The CDR3 DNA reads TGCGCCAGCAGCCAAGGATCCTGGGAGGGGCGGAACACTGAAGCTTTCTTT.

Many counts were recorded for this clonotype. The chain has TRBV12-3 or TRBV12-4 and TRBJ2-7, with a tentative D call TRBD2 (6 bases). Trimming pared 7 bases from V and 5 bases from J, leaving 15 bases between. CDR3 length equals 13 residues. DNA for the CDR3: TGTGCCAGCAAAGGTCCGGGGGTGGACGAGCAGTACTTC. This codes for CASKGPGVDEQYF.

This clonotype was counted at least ten times. The genes are TRBV27 and TRBJ2-6; no definite D call. The CDR3 consists of 13 residues. The V gene's germline CDR1 is MNHEY and CDR2 SMNVEV (reference sequence). Trimming shortened V by 7 bases and J by 2 bases, and 6 bases separated the two germline ends. As DNA, the CDR3 is TGTGCCAGCATGGCGGCTGGGGCCAACGTCCTGACTTTC. Amino acids: CASMAAGANVLTF.

Remarks on this clonotype: The junction departs from the called germline gene at one end, perhaps through a read error. The chain is built from TRBV6-2 or TRBV6-3 and TRBJ2-1; the match to TRBD2 covers 12 bases. CDR1 and CDR2 (germline): MNHEY, SVGEGT. CDR3 length: 15 residues. This CDR3 is CASTLAGGPGSEQFF. CDR3 in DNA: TGCGCCAGCACCCTAGCGGGAGGGCCGGGAAGTGAGCAGTTCTTC.

There are many counts of this clonotype. V is TRBV6-6 and J is TRBJ2-3; the D gene is possibly TRBD1 (5 bases). V was cut by 2 bases and J by 2 bases, with 11 bases left in between. The CDR3 extends over 15 amino acids. Germline CDR1 and CDR2: MNHNY and SVGAGI (reference sequence). The CDR3 reads CASSYPSTVTDTQYF. The CDR3 region has the DNA TGTGCCAGCAGTTACCCCTCGACAGTCACAGATACGCAGTATTTT.

This clonotype was detected a few times. The genes are TRBV5-1 and TRBJ2-1; TRBD2 agrees at 14 bases. V dropped 4 bases and J dropped 9; count of bases not matched to a gene: 3. This CDR3 is built from 14 residues. CDR1 is SGHRS, CDR2 YFSETQ, per germline. The CDR3 loop is CASSLGLAGGEQFF. CDR3 in DNA: TGCGCCAGCAGCCTCGGACTAGCGGGAGGTGAGCAGTTCTTC.

This clonotype was recorded at least ten times. This sequence joins TRBV5-4 and TRBJ2-1; weak D call: TRBD2 (5 bases). The CDR3 covers 16 residues. The germline V and J ends were trimmed by 4 bases and 2 bases, with 16 bases remaining between them. Germline loops: CDR1 SGHNT, CDR2 YYREEE (reference sequence). Here the CDR3 reads CASSPSRSGAYNEQFF. The CDR3 region has the DNA TGTGCCAGCAGCCCGTCGAGGAGCGGAGCCTACAATGAGCAGTTCTTC.

Many counts were recorded for this clonotype. The chain combines TRBV19 with TRBJ2-1; no definite D call. This CDR3 region has 16 residues. The germline V gene has CDR1 LNHDA and CDR2 SQIVND (reference sequence). V was cut by 1 base and J by 4 bases, with 14 bases left in between. The CDR3 region is CASSIGMGSGYNEQFF. The CDR3 DNA follows: TGTGCCAGTAGTATAGGAATGGGATCAGGTTACAATGAGCAGTTCTTC.

The chain has TRBV29-1 and TRBJ2-7, with D hard to call. Germline V gene lookup returns CDR1 SQVTM and CDR2 ANQGSEA. The V end was cut by 0 bases, the J end by 6 bases, with 6 bases between. CDR3 length: 11 residues. The CDR3 is CSVEDSSEQYF. The CDR3 DNA follows: TGCAGCGTTGAAGACAGTTCCGAGCAGTACTTC.

This clonotype was counted ten times or more. This chain uses TRBV4-2 with TRBJ2-3; D is perhaps TRBD2 (6 bases). The germline gives CDR1 LGHNA, CDR2 YNFKEQ. This CDR3 is built from 16 residues. The ends were cut back, 4 bases at V and 0 bases at J, with 14 bases in the middle. The CDR3 region is CASSPTDGGSTDTQYF. The CDR3 coding sequence is TGTGCCAGCAGCCCAACGGATGGGGGGAGCACAGATACGCAGTATTTT.

Many counts were recorded for this clonotype. One end of the junction varies from germline; a read error may be responsible. The rearrangement links TRBV7-2 to TRBJ2-3; D uncertain. From germline, CDR1 is SGHTA and CDR2 FQGNSA. The CDR3 runs 14 residues. DNA of the CDR3: TGTGCCAGCAGTTTAGTCGGTAGCACAGATACGCAGTATTTT. This translates into CASSLVGSTDTQYF.

The chain employs TRBV6-2 or TRBV6-3 and TRBJ1-1; the D gene is possibly TRBD1 (5 bases). The CDR3 length is 12 residues. Per the germline V gene, CDR1 is MNHEY and CDR2 is SVGEGT. V was clipped by 2 bases and J by 13 bases, with 14 bases between them. The CDR3 protein is CASSYGSGLLFF. The CDR3 nucleotides are TGTGCCAGCAGTTACGGTTCAGGGTTGCTTTTCTTT.

At least ten counts were recorded for this clonotype. The chain carries TRBV10-3 and TRBJ2-7; 9 nucleotides align to TRBD1. Germline V gives CDR1 ENHRY, CDR2 SYGVKD. The CDR3 runs 15 residues. The V and J ends lost 6 bases and 1 base, in that order; junction bases with no gene match: 7. In nucleotides, the CDR3 is TGTGCCATCAGACGGACAGGGGAAGATTCCTACGAGCAGTACTTC. Residues: CAIRRTGEDSYEQYF.

This clonotype was seen a handful of times. This rearrangement joins TRBV5-8 to TRBJ2-5, with 13 nucleotides matching TRBD2. The CDR3 sequence is 15 residues long. Germline CDR1 and CDR2: SGHTS and YDEGEE. The ends lost 4 bases at V and 4 bases at J; junction bases unmatched: 4. The CDR3 nucleotides are TGTGCCAGCAGCCTGGGACTAGCGGGGATAGAGACCCAGTACTTC. Encoded protein: CASSLGLAGIETQYF. The whole variable domain, remainder taken from reference TRBV5-8 and TRBJ2-5, is EAGVTQSPTHLIKTRGQQATLRCSPISGHTSVYWYQQALGLGLQFLLWYDEGEERNRGNFPPRFSGRQFPNYSSELNVNALELEDSALYLCASSLGLAGIETQYFGPGTRLLVL.

This clonotype was seen many times. The genes are TRBV4-2 and TRBJ2-7; D perhaps matches TRBD1 (6 bases). Germline V CDR1 and CDR2: LGHNA, YNFKEQ. There are 14 residues in the CDR3. The V end lost 1 base, the J end lost 5 bases, and 12 bases lay between the germline ends. CDR3 loop: CASSQGQGPDEQYF. Written as DNA, the CDR3 is TGTGCCAGCAGCCAAGGTCAGGGGCCCGACGAGCAGTACTTC.

In this sample, this clonotype turned up many times. This rearrangement joins TRBV11-2 to TRBJ2-1, with TRBD1 as a possible D gene (6 bases). V was cut by 4 bases and J by 1 base, with 14 bases left in between. Germline V gene data show CDR1 as SGHAT and CDR2 as FQNNGV. The length of the CDR3 is 16 residues. This CDR3 is CASSSDDRSSYNEQFF. CDR3 nucleotides: TGTGCCAGCAGCTCCGATGACAGGAGTTCCTACAATGAGCAGTTCTTC. The full variable domain, in which reference TRBV11-2 and TRBJ2-1 provide the parts outside the CDR3, is EAGVAQSPRYKIIEKRQSVAFWCNPISGHATLYWYQQILGQGPKLLIQFQNNGVVDDSQLPKDRFSAERLKGVDSTLKIQPAKLEDSAVYLCASSSDDRSSYNEQFFGPGTRLTVL.

This clonotype was observed many times. This rearrangement joins TRBV29-1 to TRBJ2-1; 11 nucleotides line up with TRBD2. The CDR3 covers 17 residues. J gave up 3 bases and V 0 bases, and 7 bases lay outside the gene matches. The germline CDR1 and CDR2 sequences are SQVTM and ANQGSEA. CDR3 loop: CSVEDSVTSGVYNEQFF. The CDR3 DNA is TGCAGCGTTGAAGATTCGGTGACTAGCGGGGTCTACAATGAGCAGTTCTTC.

The chain carries TRBV7-8 and TRBJ2-7; D unresolved. Germline CDR1 SGHVS, CDR2 FQNEAQ. V was pared by 1 base and J by 6 bases, with 16 bases between. This CDR3 has 15 amino acids. This CDR3 is CASSLVRPHLSEQYF. The CDR3 bases are TGTGCCAGCAGCTTAGTAAGACCCCATCTTTCCGAGCAGTACTTC.

A word on this clonotype: A much larger clone lies a single base off, so this may be a read error. The chain carries TRBV4-3 and TRBJ1-5; 7 nucleotides line up with TRBD1. Trimming removed 4 bases from V and 5 bases from J; junction bases left unmatched: 11. In germline, CDR1 is LGHNA, CDR2 YSLEER. This CDR3 region has 16 residues. The CDR3 spells CASSREPGTAYQPQHF. CDR3 nucleotides: TGCGCCAGCAGCCGGGAACCCGGGACAGCATATCAGCCCCAGCATTTT.

In its sample, this clonotype was seen many times. The rearrangement links TRBV7-9 to TRBJ2-7, with D unresolved. Trimming took 1 base from V and 5 from J, leaving 6 bases between them. There are 12 residues in the CDR3. CDR1 and CDR2 from the germline V gene are SEHNR and FQNEAQ (reference sequence). The CDR3 nucleotides read TGTGCCAGCAGCTTAGATGTTCACGAGCAGTACTTC. It encodes CASSLDVHEQYF.

This clonotype was counted a single time. J is TRBJ2-2 and V is TRBV7-2, with D maybe TRBD1 (5 bases). From germline, CDR1 is SGHTA and CDR2 FQGNSA. The CDR3 extends over 13 amino acids. Trimming removed 2 bases at V and 6 bases at J, with 7 bases between. CDR3 sequence: CASSLLGPGELFF. Here the CDR3 DNA reads TGTGCCAGCAGCTTACTGGGGCCCGGGGAGCTGTTTTTT. The variable domain in full, with the rest retrieved from reference TRBV7-2 and TRBJ2-2, is GAGVSQSPSNKVTEKGKDVELRCDPISGHTALYWYRQSLGQGLEFLIYFQGNSAPDKSGLPSDRFSAERTGGSVSTLTIQRTQQEDSAVYLCASSLLGPGELFFGEGSRLTVL.

V and J are TRBV20-1 and TRBJ2-3; D is perhaps TRBD1 or TRBD2 (5 bases each). Trimming left V 7 bases short and J 2 bases short, with 16 bases between. Per the germline V gene, CDR1 is DFQATT and CDR2 is SNEGSKA (reference sequence). The CDR3 is made up of 14 amino acids. This CDR3 reads CSVVTGTVTDTQYF. CDR3 nucleotides: TGCAGTGTCGTGACCGGGACGGTCACAGATACGCAGTATTTT.

This clonotype was observed many times. The chain couples TRBV27 to TRBJ2-1; 11 bases map to TRBD2. Germline CDR1 reads MNHEY; CDR2 reads SMNVEV (reference sequence). V was clipped by 4 bases and J by 6 bases; unmatched bases: 8. This CDR3 comprises 16 residues. CDR3 protein: CASSSILAGGPNEQFF. In DNA form, the CDR3 reads TGTGCCAGCAGTTCGATCTTAGCGGGAGGGCCCAATGAGCAGTTCTTC.

This clonotype was found a few times. The J gene is TRBJ1-1, the V gene TRBV5-6; D possibly corresponds to TRBD1 (6 bases). The CDR3 loop spans 16 amino acids. Germline lookup yields CDR1 SGHDT and CDR2 YYEEEE. Trimming pared 1 base from V and 3 bases from J, leaving 16 bases between. CDR3: CASSLIWQGLDTEAFF. The CDR3 DNA follows: TGTGCCAGCAGCTTGATTTGGCAGGGGTTGGACACTGAAGCTTTCTTT. Using reference TRBV5-6 and TRBJ1-1 for the parts outside the CDR3, the full variable domain is DAGVTQSPTHLIKTRGQQVTLRCSPKSGHDTVSWYQQALGQGPQFIFQYYEEEERQRGNFPDRFSGHQFPNYSSELNVNALLLGDSALYLCASSLIWQGLDTEAFFGQGTRLTVV.